The text below deals with one TCR beta chain. Its antigen remains unidentified. No base-level quality is on record; no much larger clone is a single base apart. The cohort comprised 666 healthy bone marrow donors. At the time of sampling, every cohort member was nominally healthy, though immune exposures that went unrecorded were likely present. The donor was CMV seropositive and belonged to the group of 250 to 300 seropositive cohort members. A peripheral blood sample was collected from each donor, and TCR beta sequencing was performed on peripheral blood mononuclear cells. Genomic DNA was extracted from the blood cell samples with the Qiagen DNeasy Blood Extraction Kit. Libraries were prepared through the immunoSEQ multiplex PCR assay. For the multiplex PCR, a mixture combining 60 forward primers for TCR Vbeta segments and 13 reverse primers for TCR Jbeta segments was used. A multiplex PCR assay on genomic DNA amplified the CDR3 region of rearranged TCR beta genes. The amplified TCR beta libraries were sequenced on the Illumina HiSeq System as 87-base-pair reads. In the authors' own workflow: A later analysis counted 75 million to 100 million unique TCR beta chains across the 690 or so repertoires, and 9 million to 14 million of these chains were shared by at least two donors. Raw reads were error-corrected and collapsed into unique sequences by a nearest-neighbor algorithm in which closely related sequences were merged to remove PCR and sequencing errors. V, D and J gene segments were assigned by aligning CDR3 sequences to IMGT reference sequences. Each retained sequence needed at least a six-nucleotide match to both a V gene segment and a J gene segment. Rearrangements were classified as productive when the CDR3 lacked stop codons and remained in frame with V and J, and all other rearrangements were classified as non-productive. Following IMGT convention, CDR3 was defined as the stretch from the second conserved V-encoded cysteine up to the conserved J-encoded phenylalanine. The earlier analysis of some 600 of the donors excluded sequences that lacked an unambiguous match to a single V gene segment. In an earlier analysis of around 600 of the donors, V segments were called functional above 56.7% productive rearrangements and were called segregating when the between-donor standard deviation exceeded 5%. A statistical classification framework was built for diagnosing cytomegalovirus status from the catalog of TCR beta chain sequences. In a later analysis, V and J genes were assigned by comparing TCR nucleotide sequences against IMGT/GENE-DB human TR gene sequences. The TCRdist pipeline was used in a later analysis to assign CDR3 sequences and most-parsimonious VDJ recombination scenarios. A later analysis defined each TCR beta chain by its CDR3 amino acid sequence plus V-gene family, and excluded reads lacking a unique V-gene family. A later analysis removed 550 to 700 highly shared, low-generation-probability nucleotide sequences to deal with suspected cross-contamination and a sequencing artifact. For each public chain, a later analysis derived a clonal expansion index from normalized ranks of inferred template counts within each repertoire. In a later analysis, generation probabilities were computed with a VDJ recombination model fitted to out-of-frame rearrangements, and the resulting probabilities were checked against IGoR. A later analysis scored TCR-TCR, TCR-HLA and TCR-CMV co-occurrence with hypergeometric tests, applying a repertoire-size bias correction to TCR pairs. A later analysis estimated false discovery rates by permuting HLA or CMV assignments 20 times. In a later analysis, co-occurring TCRs were grouped using DBSCAN, and TCRdist sequence similarity was added for clustering within HLA-allele-positive subsets. Co-occurrence clustering excluded repertoires with fewer than 30,000 or more than 120,000 public chains, plus five with anomalous nucleotide sharing. As stored in TCRdb, this immuneACCESS dataset retains in-frame rearrangements with V and J assigned. A fraction of the clones does not appear; measured against another copy, unresolved V genes explain less than half of the discrepancy, and the remainder lacks a known reason. D and trimming were read from the DNA, whereas the V and J calls and clone size are those reported in that table. Across this sample there are tens of thousands of clones, with roughly 82% seen only once. Together, the top ten hold about 12% of the sample.

The sample is drawn from a study of cytomegalovirus exposure and HLA in healthy donors (dated by TCRdb to 2016 to 2017). With regard to the full study: An earlier analysis of under 600 of the donors reported about 250 Gb of sequence data and about 100 million unique TCR beta sequences from 150 million to 200 million T cells. An early release that covered more than 550 HLA-typed donors contained approximately 290 gigabases of sequencing data and tens of millions of unique TCR sequences. Of the roughly 400 genotyped donors, 75% to 85% were placed in the genetic ancestry cluster associated with self-reported Caucasian donors. The study aimed to test whether cataloging public T cell receptors could reveal signatures of past pathogen exposure. The T cell repertoires of under 700 subjects were profiled by immunosequencing and related to cytomegalovirus serostatus. In addition to the first cohort of approximately 670 subjects, a separate validation cohort of approximately 130 different subjects was used. To predict cytomegalovirus infection status, the study combined high-throughput TCR immunosequencing, statistical association of individual TCRs with disease status, and machine learning. A later analysis re-analyzed previously published TCR beta repertoires from approximately 700 donors and added high-resolution HLA genotyping to study TCR occurrence patterns. The later analysis used no new phenotypic data to find candidate immune exposures, relying instead on TCR beta sequences and their occurrence across donors. To decide whether each TCR beta V gene segment behaved as functional or pseudogenic, an earlier analysis of some 570 of the donors relied on high-throughput TCR beta sequencing. Donor age, sex, ethnicity and CMV serostatus were collected together with the repertoire data. In a later genetic analysis, genome-wide SNP genotypes for about three fifths of the roughly 670 donors were used, and that subset was treated as a discovery cohort. Every discovery cohort repertoire had been produced on one sequencing platform. HLA typing included class I and class II loci at four-digit resolution. Typing coverage varied by locus: roughly 620-630 donors for A, B, C, DRB1 and DQB1; more than 500 for DQA1; approximately 610 for DPA1; about 450 for DPB1. Five DR-DQ haplotypes were treated as single units for association and clustering because of strong linkage in the cohort. Among 398 genotyped donors of the cohort, an average of around 240,000 unique TCR beta nucleotide sequences were sequenced per donor, roughly 18% of them non-productive. Broader findings and caveats from the paper: In this cohort, only TCR beta chains were sequenced, and detectable features were limited by the absence of alpha or paired-chain data. A further reported finding was that TCR beta sequences accurately predicted the HLA-A and HLA-B alleles for most subjects in the first cohort. In a later genetic analysis, a missense DCLRE1C variant was associated with V-gene and J-gene trimming of TCR beta chains, and the association was replicated in an independent cohort. According to a later analysis, most CMV-associated TCR beta chains appeared to be HLA-restricted, and the HLA associations seemed to be driven largely by CMV exposure. An earlier analysis of roughly 570 of the donors showed that most TCR beta V segments appeared in productive rearrangements either about 90% or about 30% of the time, which broadly matched IMGT annotations. Because HLA typing was unavailable for some donors at each locus, only the typed subset was used in association tests. In a later genetic analysis, fewer N-insertions in productive TCRs were reported among donors in an Asian-associated ancestry cluster than the approximately 630-donor mean. Because counts were too low, 15 or so rarely observed V segments, including chromosome 9 orphons, were excluded from the earlier analysis of 587 of the donors. Assigning TCR associations to individual alleles was difficult when HLA alleles, especially DR and DQ, strongly co-occurred. In both the original and validation cohorts, the classifier was reported to diagnose cytomegalovirus status with high specificity and sensitivity. Most TCR sequences were seen in very few donors, while some public TCRs were found in many individuals. The only immune exposure information available for the cohort was CMV serostatus. In the study, 164 TCR beta chains were listed as associated with cytomegalovirus. Three of the identified cytomegalovirus-associated TCR beta chains were confirmed in vitro to be specific for cytomegalovirus antigens. A later analysis associated 16,951 TCR beta sequences with specific HLA alleles at a false discovery rate of 0.05. The sequencing pipeline was judged likely to have produced a cluster of highly shared sequence variants as a technical artifact. Correlated functional status among segregating V segments might be attributable to linkage disequilibrium, but an unknown experimental factor could not be ruled out. Roughly uniform sequencing depth across donors was assumed in presence/absence analyses, although this assumption may not hold. The authors suggested that the approach could potentially be generalized to other disease states and immunological phenotypes. A later analysis found that TCR association rates varied across HLA loci, with DRB1 alleles showing the most associated TCRs and HLA-C alleles the fewest. In a later analysis, several top co-occurrence clusters were reported to appear linked to parvovirus B19, influenza, CMV and Epstein-Barr virus. A later analysis found that HLA-associated TCR beta chains were more clonally expanded and had lower generation probabilities than equally common non-associated chains.

The sample comprised PBMCs. This receptor was taken from a male donor in good health and CMV-seropositive.

The nucleotide sequence reads TGTGCCAGCAGCGTAGCAAGGGGGGGGTACGAGCAGTACTTC. Its translation reads: CASSVARGGYEQYF. This chain is built from TRBV9 and TRBJ2-7; the D gene is perhaps TRBD2, from 7 matching bases. CDR1 and CDR2, looked up from the germline V gene, are SGDLS and YYNGEE. V was cut back by 0 bases and J by 4 bases, leaving a gap of 11 bases between them. The CDR3 goes from the cysteine to the phenylalanine over 14 residues. The entry retains the CDR3 DNA only, 42 bases that are in frame from base 1.